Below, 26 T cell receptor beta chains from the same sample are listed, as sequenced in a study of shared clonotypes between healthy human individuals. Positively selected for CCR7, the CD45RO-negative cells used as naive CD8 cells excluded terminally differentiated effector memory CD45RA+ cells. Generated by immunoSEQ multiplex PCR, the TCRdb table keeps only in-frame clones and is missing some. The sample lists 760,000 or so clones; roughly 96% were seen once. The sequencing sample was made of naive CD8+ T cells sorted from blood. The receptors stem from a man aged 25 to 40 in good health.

The CDR3 nucleotides read TGTGCCACCAGCAGAACCGGGACGATCGGGGAGCTGTTTTTT. Residues: CATSRTGTIGELFF. This sequence joins TRBV15 and TRBJ2-2; the D gene could be TRBD1 or TRBD2 (5 bases each). The V gene's germline CDR1 is LNHNV and CDR2 YYDKDF (reference sequence). The ends were cut back, 2 bases at V and 7 bases at J, with 11 bases in the middle. CDR3 length: 14 residues.

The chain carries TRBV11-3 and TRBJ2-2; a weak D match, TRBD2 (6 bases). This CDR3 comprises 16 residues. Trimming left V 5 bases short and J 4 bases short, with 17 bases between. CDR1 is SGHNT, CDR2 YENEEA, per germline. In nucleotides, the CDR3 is TGTGCCAGCAGCCAACTGGGGGGTCGTGGCACCGGGGAGCTGTTTTTT. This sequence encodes CASSQLGGRGTGELFF. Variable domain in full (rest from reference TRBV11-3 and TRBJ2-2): EAGVVQSPRYKIIEKKQPVAFWCNPISGHNTLYWYLQNLGQGPELLIRYENEEAVDDSQLPKDRFSAERLKGVDSTLKIQPAELGDSAVYLCASSQLGGRGTGELFFGEGSRLTVL.

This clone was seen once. The CDR3 region is CASSHNRGSYNEQFF. CDR3 in DNA: TGTGCCAGCAGCCACAACCGGGGCTCCTACAATGAGCAGTTCTTC. The chain has TRBV6-5 and TRBJ2-1; D possibly corresponds to TRBD2 (5 bases). CDR3 length: 15 residues. Trimming took 6 bases from V and 0 from J, leaving 12 bases between them. Germline V gene sequence: CDR1 MNHEY, CDR2 SVGAGI.

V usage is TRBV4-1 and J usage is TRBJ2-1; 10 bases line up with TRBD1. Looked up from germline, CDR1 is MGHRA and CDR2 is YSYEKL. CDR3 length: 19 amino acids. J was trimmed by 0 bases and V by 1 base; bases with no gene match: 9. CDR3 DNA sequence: TGCGCCAGCAGCCAAGGTGACAGGGGGCTGCCGAGCTCCTACAATGAGCAGTTCTTC. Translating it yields CASSQGDRGLPSSYNEQFF.

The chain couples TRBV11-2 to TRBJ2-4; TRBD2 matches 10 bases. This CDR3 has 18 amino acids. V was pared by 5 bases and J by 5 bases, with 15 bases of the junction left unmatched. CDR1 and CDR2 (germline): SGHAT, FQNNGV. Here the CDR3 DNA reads TGTGCCAGCAGCCTCGTTTTCCCCAGCGGGAGGGGAGAAAACATTCAGTACTTC. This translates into CASSLVFPSGRGENIQYF.

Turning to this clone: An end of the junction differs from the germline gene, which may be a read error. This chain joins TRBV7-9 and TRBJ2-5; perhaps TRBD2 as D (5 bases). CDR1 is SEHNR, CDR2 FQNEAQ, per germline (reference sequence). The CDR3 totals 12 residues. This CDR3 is CASSLARATSHF. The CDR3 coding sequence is TGTGCCAGCAGCTTAGCGCGGGCAACCAGTCACTTC.

CDR3 nucleotides: TGTGCCAGCAGTCAAAGGACGGGGGGGACCGGGGAGCTGTTTTTT. The encoded protein is CASSQRTGGTGELFF. The chain employs TRBV6-5 and TRBJ2-2; 8 bases align to TRBD2. Germline V gene lookup returns CDR1 MNHEY and CDR2 SVGAGI. The length of the CDR3 is 15 residues. With V trimmed by 5 bases and J by 5 bases, 7 bases remained unmatched.

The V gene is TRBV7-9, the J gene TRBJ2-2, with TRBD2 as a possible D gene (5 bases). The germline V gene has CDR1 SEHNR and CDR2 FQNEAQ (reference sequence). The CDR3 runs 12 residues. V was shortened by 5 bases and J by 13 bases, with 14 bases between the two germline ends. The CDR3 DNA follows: TGTGCCAGCAGCCTAACCGGCGGGCTGCTGTTTTTT. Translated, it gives CASSLTGGLLFF.

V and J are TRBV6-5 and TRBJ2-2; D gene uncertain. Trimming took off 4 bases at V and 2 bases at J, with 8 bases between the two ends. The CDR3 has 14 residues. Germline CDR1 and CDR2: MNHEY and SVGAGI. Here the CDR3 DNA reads TGTGCCAGCAGTTGGAAGATCAACACCGGGGAGCTGTTTTTT. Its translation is CASSWKINTGELFF.

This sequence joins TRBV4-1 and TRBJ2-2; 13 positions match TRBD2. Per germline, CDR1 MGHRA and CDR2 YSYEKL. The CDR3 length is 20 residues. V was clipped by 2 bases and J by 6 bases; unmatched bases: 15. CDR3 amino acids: CASSQQLTGTSGMLAGELFF. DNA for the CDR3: TGCGCCAGCAGCCAACAATTAACCGGGACTAGCGGGATGTTGGCCGGGGAGCTGTTTTTT.

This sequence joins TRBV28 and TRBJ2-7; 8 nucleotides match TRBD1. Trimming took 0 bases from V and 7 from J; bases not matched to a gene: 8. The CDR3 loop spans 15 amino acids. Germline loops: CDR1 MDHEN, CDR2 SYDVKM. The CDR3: CASSLWDRALEEQYF. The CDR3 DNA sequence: TGTGCCAGCAGTTTATGGGACAGGGCGCTGGAGGAGCAGTACTTC.

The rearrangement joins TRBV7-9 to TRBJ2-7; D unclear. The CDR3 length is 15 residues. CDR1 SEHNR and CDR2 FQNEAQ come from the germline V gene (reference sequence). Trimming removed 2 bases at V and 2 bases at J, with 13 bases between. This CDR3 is CASSLLLGFAYEQYF. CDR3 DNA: TGTGCCAGCAGCTTATTGTTAGGGTTTGCCTACGAGCAGTACTTC.

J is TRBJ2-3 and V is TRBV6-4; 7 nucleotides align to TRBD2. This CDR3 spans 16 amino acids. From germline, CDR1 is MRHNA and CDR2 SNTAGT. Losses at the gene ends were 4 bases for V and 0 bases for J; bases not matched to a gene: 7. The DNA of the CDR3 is TGTGCCAGCAGTGCGGGAGGAACCTCTAGCACAGATACGCAGTATTTT. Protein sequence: CASSAGGTSSTDTQYF.

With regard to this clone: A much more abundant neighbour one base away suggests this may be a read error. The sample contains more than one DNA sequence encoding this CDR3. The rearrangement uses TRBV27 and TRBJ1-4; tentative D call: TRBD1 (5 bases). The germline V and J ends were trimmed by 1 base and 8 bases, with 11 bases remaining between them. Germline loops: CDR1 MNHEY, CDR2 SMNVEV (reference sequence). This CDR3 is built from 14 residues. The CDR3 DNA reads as TGTGCCAGCAGTTTATTAGGGGAAGGGGAAAAACTGTTTTTT. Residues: CASSLLGEGEKLFF.

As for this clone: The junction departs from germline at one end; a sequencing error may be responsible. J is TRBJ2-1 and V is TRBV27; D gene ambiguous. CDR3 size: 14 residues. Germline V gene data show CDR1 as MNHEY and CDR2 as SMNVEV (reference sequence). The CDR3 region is CASTLAFSYNEQFF. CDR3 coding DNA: TGTGCCAGCACTTTAGCTTTCTCCTACAATGAGCAGTTCTTC.

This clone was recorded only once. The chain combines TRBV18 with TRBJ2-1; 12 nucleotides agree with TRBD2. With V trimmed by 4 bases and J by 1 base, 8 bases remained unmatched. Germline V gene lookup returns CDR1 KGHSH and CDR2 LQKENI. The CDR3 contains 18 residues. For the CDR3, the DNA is TGTGCCAGCTCACATCCCCTAGGACTAGCGGGATCCTACAATGAGCAGTTCTTC. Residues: CASSHPLGLAGSYNEQFF.

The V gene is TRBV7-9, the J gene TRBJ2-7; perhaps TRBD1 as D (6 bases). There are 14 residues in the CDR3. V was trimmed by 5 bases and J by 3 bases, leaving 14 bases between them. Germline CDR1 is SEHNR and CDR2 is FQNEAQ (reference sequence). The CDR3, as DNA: TGTGCCAGCAGCCCTGGGACAAGAATCTACGAGCAGTACTTC. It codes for CASSPGTRIYEQYF.

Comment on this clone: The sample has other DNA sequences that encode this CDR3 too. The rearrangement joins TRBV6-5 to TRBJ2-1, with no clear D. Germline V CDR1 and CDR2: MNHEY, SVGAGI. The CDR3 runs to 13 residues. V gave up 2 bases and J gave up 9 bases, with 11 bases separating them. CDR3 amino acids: CASSYPSGSEQFF. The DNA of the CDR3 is TGTGCCAGCAGTTACCCCTCCGGCAGTGAGCAGTTCTTC.

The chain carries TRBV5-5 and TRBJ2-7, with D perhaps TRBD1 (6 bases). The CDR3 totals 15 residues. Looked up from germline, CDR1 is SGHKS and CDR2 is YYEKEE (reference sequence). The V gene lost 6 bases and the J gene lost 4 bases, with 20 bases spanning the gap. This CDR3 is CASNPQDRSRYEQYF. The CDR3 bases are TGTGCCAGCAACCCCCAGGACAGATCGAGGTACGAGCAGTACTTC.

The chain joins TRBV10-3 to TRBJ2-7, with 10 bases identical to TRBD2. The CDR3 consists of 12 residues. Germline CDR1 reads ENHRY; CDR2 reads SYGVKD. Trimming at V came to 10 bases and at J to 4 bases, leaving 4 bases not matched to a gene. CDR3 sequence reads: CATSSGSYEQYF. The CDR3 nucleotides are TGTGCCACCTCTAGCGGGAGTTACGAGCAGTACTTC.

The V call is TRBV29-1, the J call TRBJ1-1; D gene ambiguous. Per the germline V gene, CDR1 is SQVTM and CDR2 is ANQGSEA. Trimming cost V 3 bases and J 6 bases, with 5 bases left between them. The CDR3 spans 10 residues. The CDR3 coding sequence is TGCAGCGTTGATAAGCCTGAAGCTTTCTTT. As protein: CSVDKPEAFF. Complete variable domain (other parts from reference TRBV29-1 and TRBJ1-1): SAVISQKPSRDICQRGTSLTIQCQVDSQVTMMFWYRQQPGQSLTLIATANQGSEATYESGFVIDKFPISRPNLTFSTLTVSNMSPEDSSIYLCSVDKPEAFFGQGTRLTVV.

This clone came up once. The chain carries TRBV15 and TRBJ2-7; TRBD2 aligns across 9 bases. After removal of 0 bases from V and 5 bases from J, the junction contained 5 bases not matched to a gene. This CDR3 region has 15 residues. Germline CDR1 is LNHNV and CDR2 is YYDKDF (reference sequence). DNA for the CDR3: TGTGCCACCAGCAGAGATAGTAGCGGGAGCCACGAGCAGTACTTC. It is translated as CATSRDSSGSHEQYF. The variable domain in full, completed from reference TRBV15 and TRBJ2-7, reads DAMVIQNPRYQVTQFGKPVTLSCSQTLNHNVMYWYQQKSSQAPKLLFHYYDKDFNNEADTPDNFQSRRPNTSFCFLDIRSPGLGDTAMYLCATSRDSSGSHEQYFGPGTRLTVT.

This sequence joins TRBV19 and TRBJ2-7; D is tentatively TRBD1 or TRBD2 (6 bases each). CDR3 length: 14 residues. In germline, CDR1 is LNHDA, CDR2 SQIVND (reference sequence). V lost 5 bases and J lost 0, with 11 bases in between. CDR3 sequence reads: CASSGEDSSYEQYF. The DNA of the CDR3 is TGTGCCAGTAGTGGGGAGGACAGCTCCTACGAGCAGTACTTC.

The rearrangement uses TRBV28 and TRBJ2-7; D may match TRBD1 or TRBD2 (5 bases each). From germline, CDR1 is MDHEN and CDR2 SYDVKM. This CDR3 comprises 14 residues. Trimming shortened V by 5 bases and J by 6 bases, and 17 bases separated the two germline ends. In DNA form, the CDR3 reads TGTGCCAGCAGTCGGGACGGAGCTGGGGGCGAGCAGTACTTC. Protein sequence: CASSRDGAGGEQYF.

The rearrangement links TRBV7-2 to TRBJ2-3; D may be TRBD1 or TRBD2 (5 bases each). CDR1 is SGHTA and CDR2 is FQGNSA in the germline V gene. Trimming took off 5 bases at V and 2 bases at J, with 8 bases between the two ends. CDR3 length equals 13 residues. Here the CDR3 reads CASSRDLTDTQYF. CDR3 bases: TGTGCCAGCAGCCGGGACCTCACAGATACGCAGTATTTT.

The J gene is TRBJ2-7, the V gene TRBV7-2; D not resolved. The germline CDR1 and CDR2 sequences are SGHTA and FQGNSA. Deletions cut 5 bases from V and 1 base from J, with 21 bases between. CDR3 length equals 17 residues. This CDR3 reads CASSINSHTLLSYEQYF. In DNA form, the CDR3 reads TGTGCCAGCAGCATAAATTCGCACACTCTCCTTTCCTACGAGCAGTACTTC.